The 16 T cell receptor beta chains in this list originate from one sample, sequenced in a study of CD8+ T cells in alopecia areata. As the sequencing template, cDNA was produced by extracting RNA and reverse transcribing it. TCRdb's table, derived via immunoSEQ multiplex PCR, lists solely in-frame clones and lacks some. Of some 82,000 clones listed, about 53% are singletons. The material sequenced was NKG2D-high CD8+ T cells sorted from blood. Receptors originate from a human donor with alopecia areata.

This sequence joins TRBV2 and TRBJ2-1; 9 nucleotides agree with TRBD2. CDR1 and CDR2 (germline): SNHLY, FYNNEI. Trimming removed 5 bases from V and 15 bases from J; junction bases left unmatched: 8. CDR3 length equals 12 residues. The CDR3 bases are TGTGCCAGCAGTAGCCCAGCGGGAGGAATGTTCTTC. Translated, it gives CASSSPAGGMFF. Full variable domain (outside the CDR3, taken from reference TRBV2 and TRBJ2-1): EPEVTQTPSHQVTQMGQEVILRCVPISNHLYFYWYRQILGQKVEFLVSFYNNEISEKSEIFDDQFSVERPDGSNFTLKIRSTKLEDSAMYFCASSSPAGGMFFGPGTRLTVL.

The chain has TRBV14 and TRBJ2-7; a weak D match, TRBD2 (5 bases). V lost 2 bases to trimming and J lost 2 bases, with 13 bases between them. Germline loops: CDR1 SGHDN, CDR2 FVKESK. The CDR3 totals 15 residues. CDR3 in amino acids: CASSQLPGIAYEQYF. The DNA for the CDR3 is TGTGCCAGCAGCCAACTTCCGGGGATCGCCTACGAGCAGTACTTC.

Only a few counts were recorded for this clone. A read error may explain this, as a much larger clone is one base away. The V call is TRBV5-4, the J call TRBJ1-4; 7 positions agree with TRBD1. With V trimmed by 4 bases and J by 6 bases, 12 bases remained unmatched. CDR1 and CDR2 (germline): SGHNT, YYREEE (reference sequence). The CDR3 loop spans 16 amino acids. The CDR3 region is CASSAQGGGSDEKLFF. The CDR3 DNA sequence: TGTGCCAGCAGCGCGCAGGGGGGGGGCTCGGATGAAAAACTGTTTTTT. The full variable domain, in which reference TRBV5-4 and TRBJ1-4 provide the parts outside the CDR3, is ETGVTQSPTHLIKTRGQQVTLRCSSQSGHNTVSWYQQALGQGPQFIFQYYREEENGRGNFPPRFSGLQFPNYSSELNVNALELDDSALYLCASSAQGGGSDEKLFFGSGTQLSVL.

A few counts support this clone. The V gene is TRBV5-6, the J gene TRBJ2-5; D possibly uses TRBD1 or TRBD2 (5 bases each). With 2 bases removed from V and 4 bases from J, the gap between germline ends came to 15 bases. This CDR3 comprises 15 residues. Looked up from germline, CDR1 is SGHDT and CDR2 is YYEEEE. The CDR3 nucleotides are TGTGCCAGCAGCTTTGGGACCATAGCAGCAGAGACCCAGTACTTC. It specifies CASSFGTIAAETQYF.

There are a few counts of this clone. V usage is TRBV28 and J usage is TRBJ2-5, with D unclear. The germline CDR1 and CDR2 sequences are MDHEN and SYDVKM. The V and J ends lost 6 bases and 0 bases respectively, with 8 bases between them. The CDR3 consists of 13 residues. The CDR3: CASSPTNQETQYF. The CDR3 bases are TGTGCCAGCAGCCCCACGAACCAAGAGACCCAGTACTTC.

The rearrangement links TRBV28 to TRBJ1-2; no clear D gene. The germline V gene encodes CDR1 MDHEN and CDR2 SYDVKM. V was shortened by 8 bases and J by 4 bases, with 14 bases between the two germline ends. CDR3 length equals 13 residues. CDR3 nucleotides: TGTGCCAGCGGACCCCGGACGGGCTATGGCTACACCTTC. It yields the protein CASGPRTGYGYTF.

V usage is TRBV28 and J usage is TRBJ2-7; 8 positions agree with TRBD2. V shed 6 bases, J shed 0 bases, and the junction held 7 bases outside the gene matches. Germline values: CDR1 MDHEN, CDR2 SYDVKM. This CDR3 contains 15 residues. CDR3 protein: CASSDPGLGSYEQYF. The DNA of the CDR3 is TGTGCCAGCAGCGATCCGGGACTAGGCTCCTACGAGCAGTACTTC. Drawing the rest from reference TRBV28 and TRBJ2-7, the complete variable domain is DVKVTQSSRYLVKRTGEKVFLECVQDMDHENMFWYRQDPGLGLRLIYFSYDVKMKEKGDIPEGYSVSREKKERFSLILESASTNQTSMYLCASSDPGLGSYEQYFGPGTRLTVT.

V and J are TRBV30 and TRBJ1-1; D is uncertain. Germline CDR1 and CDR2: GTSNPN and SVGIG (reference sequence). The V end lost 3 bases, the J end lost 0 bases, and 14 bases lay between the germline ends. CDR3 length equals 15 residues. CDR3: CAWSAAGGVNTEAFF. The CDR3 DNA reads as TGTGCCTGGAGCGCGGCGGGTGGGGTGAACACTGAAGCTTTCTTT. The entire variable domain, with the rest obtained from reference TRBV30 and TRBJ1-1, is as follows: SQTIHQWPATLVQPVGSPLSLECTVEGTSNPNLYWYRQAAGRGLQLLFYSVGIGQISSEVPQNLSASRPQDRQFILSSKKLLLSDSGFYLCAWSAAGGVNTEAFFGQGTRLTVV.

A few counts support this clone. V gene TRBV7-3 combines with J gene TRBJ1-1, with a possible D match to TRBD1 (5 bases). Trimming shortened V by 2 bases and J by 1 base, and 5 bases separated the two germline ends. The CDR3 sequence is 13 residues long. CDR1 SGHTA and CDR2 FQGTGA come from the germline V gene. DNA for the CDR3: TGTGCCAGCAGCTTAGGGGCGAACACTGAAGCTTTCTTT. It translates to CASSLGANTEAFF.

This clone was seen a handful of times. The genes are TRBV29-1 and TRBJ1-1; TRBD1 is a possible D gene (5 bases). V gave up 3 bases and J gave up 2 bases, with 13 bases separating them. The CDR3 runs to 14 residues. CDR1 is SQVTM, CDR2 ANQGSEA, per germline. CDR3 in DNA: TGCAGCGTTGAGGCGACAGATCCCAACACTGAAGCTTTCTTT. As protein: CSVEATDPNTEAFF.

V and J are TRBV9 and TRBJ2-7; D is possibly TRBD2 (6 bases). From germline, CDR1 is SGDLS and CDR2 YYNGEE. This CDR3 contains 13 residues. The V and J ends lost 4 bases and 3 bases respectively, with 11 bases between them. For the CDR3, the DNA is TGTGCCAGCAGCCCGCGGGACTTCTACGAGCAGTACTTC. Its translation is CASSPRDFYEQYF.

This clone appeared a few times. The CDR3 DNA is TGTGCCTGGACCGACTTAGCCAATGAGCAGTTCTTC. This gives the protein CAWTDLANEQFF. V is TRBV30 and J is TRBJ2-1; D unresolved. CDR1 is GTSNPN and CDR2 is SVGIG in the germline V gene (reference sequence). The CDR3 is made up of 12 amino acids. V was clipped by 4 bases and J by 6 bases, with 10 bases between them. The entire variable domain, with the rest obtained from reference TRBV30 and TRBJ2-1, is as follows: SQTIHQWPATLVQPVGSPLSLECTVEGTSNPNLYWYRQAAGRGLQLLFYSVGIGQISSEVPQNLSASRPQDRQFILSSKKLLLSDSGFYLCAWTDLANEQFFGPGTRLTVL.

This clone was seen only a few times. V and J are TRBV29-1 and TRBJ2-7; possibly TRBD2 for D (6 bases). The CDR3 loop spans 13 amino acids. V lost 5 bases to trimming and J lost 6 bases, with 17 bases between them. The germline gives CDR1 SQVTM, CDR2 ANQGSEA. The CDR3 DNA reads TGCAGCGTTTTCGCAGCGGGTGGAGGCGAGCAGTACTTC. Its translation: CSVFAAGGGEQYF.

The chain links TRBV27 to TRBJ2-1; TRBD1 aligns across 8 bases. With V trimmed by 4 bases and J by 8 bases, 10 bases remained unmatched. Germline V gene sequence: CDR1 MNHEY, CDR2 SMNVEV (reference sequence). The CDR3 has 15 residues. Here the CDR3 reads CASSSPGGPPDEQFF. The CDR3 DNA sequence: TGTGCCAGCAGTTCGCCAGGGGGCCCTCCCGATGAGCAGTTCTTC.

This clone was seen more than once but under ten times. The chain is built from TRBV29-1 and TRBJ2-1, with D unresolved. The ends were cut back, 0 bases at V and 8 bases at J, with 5 bases in the middle. Looked up from germline, CDR1 is SQVTM and CDR2 is ANQGSEA. The length of the CDR3 is 11 residues. CDR3: CSVEDLYEQFF. The DNA for the CDR3 is TGCAGCGTTGAAGATCTTTATGAGCAGTTCTTC.

This chain's CDR3 is CSVEVGGRVVGGELFF. The CDR3 region has the DNA TGCAGCGTTGAAGTAGGCGGGAGGGTGGTTGGCGGGGAGCTGTTTTTT. V is TRBV29-1 and J is TRBJ2-2, with 9 positions matching TRBD2. Germline loops: CDR1 SQVTM, CDR2 ANQGSEA. CDR3 length: 16 amino acids. With 1 base clipped from V and 7 bases from J, the junction kept 10 bases outside the gene matches.